In this sample, the clone carrying this T cell receptor beta chain turned up a few times. Its cognate antigen is unknown. This entry belongs to a study of blood T cell dynamics during melanoma immunotherapy. Time point reported: week 3, after first cycle of checkpoint inhibitor. The CD3+ CD4- CD8+ CD45RA- CD45RO-high CD27- CCR7- memory phenotype defined TIE cells. Blood was drawn before treatment and at week 3 after checkpoint blockade. At 12 weeks after first infusion, RECIST 1.1 defined response for most patients. Patients had no prior systemic cancer treatment, immunosuppressants or other active cancers. Method: immunoSEQ multiplex PCR; TCRdb's copy keeps in-frame clones and lacks some. The repertoire holds roughly 2,000 clones, with about 77% as singletons. The germline V gene encodes CDR1 MDHEN and CDR2 SYDVKM. The CDR3 runs 13 residues. V was clipped by 4 bases and J by 11 bases; unmatched bases: 7.

Whole-study findings and limits: Among sorted CD8+ subsets, immune-effector cells had the highest clonality and cell-free DNA similarity.

The rearrangement uses TRBV28 and TRBJ1-4; TRBD1 agrees at 7 bases. The sequenced sample was CD8+ T cells from blood, obtained from a patient treated with checkpoint blockade. This TCR was sampled from a human donor with melanoma. This chain's CDR3 is CASSSSDRDKLFF. CDR3 DNA: TGTGCCAGCAGTTCCTCAGACAGGGACAAACTGTTTTTT.